Following are 8 T cell receptor beta chains from one sample sequenced in a study of memory CD4+ T cells and cytomegalovirus serostatus. This table comes from immunoSEQ multiplex PCR, and its TCRdb copy is limited to in-frame clones, with some not included. The sample holds about 31,000 clones, roughly 80% seen once. The sort gate was single viable CD3+CD4+CD8-CD45RO+ cells for memory CD4+ T cells. The specimen was memory CD4+ T cells from blood. These TCRs come from an adult in good health and CMV-seronegative. Some clones in this sample may be carry-over from other donors' samples.

This rearrangement joins TRBV2 to TRBJ1-2, with D hard to call. The CDR3 totals 14 residues. CDR1 and CDR2 from the germline V gene are SNHLY and FYNNEI. V shed 10 bases and J shed 0 bases, with 15 bases lying between them. The CDR3 protein is CATAREGSNYGYTF. CDR3 bases: TGTGCCACCGCCCGAGAGGGATCTAACTATGGCTACACCTTC.

This chain links TRBV2 with TRBJ1-2, with 9 bases matching TRBD1. J lost 5 bases, V lost 7 bases, and 8 bases had no gene match. The CDR3 sequence is 14 residues long. CDR1 is SNHLY, CDR2 FYNNEI, per germline. As DNA, the CDR3 is TGTGCCAGCACCCGGACAGGGGAGTTTTATGGCTACACCTTC. Translation gives CASTRTGEFYGYTF.

This clone came up a few times. The identical CDR3 is also encoded by other nucleotide sequences in the sample. The chain links TRBV5-1 to TRBJ1-1, with D maybe TRBD1 (5 bases). The CDR3 loop spans 11 amino acids. CDR1 is SGHRS and CDR2 is YFSETQ in the germline V gene. V gave up 5 bases and J gave up 5 bases, with 7 bases separating them. The CDR3 is CASRGETEAFF. As DNA, the CDR3 is TGCGCCAGCAGGGGGGAGACTGAAGCTTTCTTT.

The V call is TRBV11-3, the J call TRBJ2-2; the D is unclear. Trimming shortened V by 8 bases and J by 6 bases, and 13 bases separated the two germline ends. The CDR3 spans 13 residues. Looked up from germline, CDR1 is SGHNT and CDR2 is YENEEA. The CDR3 sequence: CASGPSGAGELFF. The CDR3, as DNA: TGTGCCAGCGGCCCAAGTGGGGCCGGGGAGCTGTTTTTT.

V gene TRBV5-1 combines with J gene TRBJ1-1, with a possible D match to TRBD1 (6 bases). CDR3 length: 15 amino acids. The germline V gene has CDR1 SGHRS and CDR2 YFSETQ. Trimming took off 0 bases at V and 1 base at J, with 10 bases between the two ends. DNA of the CDR3: TGCGCCAGCAGCTTGGGCCGGACAGCGAACACTGAAGCTTTCTTT. Amino acids: CASSLGRTANTEAFF.

This clone appeared a few times. The chain uses TRBV9 and TRBJ1-1; D gene unclear. The V end was cut by 4 bases, the J end by 0 bases, with 10 bases between. The CDR3 has 14 amino acids. Germline values: CDR1 SGDLS, CDR2 YYNGEE. In nucleotides, the CDR3 is TGTGCCAGCAGCCCAGGCGTAGTGAACACTGAAGCTTTCTTT. Residues: CASSPGVVNTEAFF.

The chain joins TRBV2 to TRBJ1-2, with a possible D match to TRBD1 (6 bases). The length of the CDR3 is 14 residues. The ends were cut back, 6 bases at V and 3 bases at J, with 14 bases in the middle. Germline V gives CDR1 SNHLY, CDR2 FYNNEI. The CDR3 loop reads CASSPTGQHYGYTF. CDR3 coding DNA: TGTGCCAGCAGCCCGACAGGACAGCACTATGGCTACACCTTC.

A single count supports this clone. V is TRBV30 and J is TRBJ1-5; D remains unclear. This CDR3 region has 13 residues. Trimming removed 4 bases at V and 1 base at J, with 8 bases between. Germline CDR1 reads GTSNPN; CDR2 reads SVGIG (reference sequence). This CDR3 reads CAWTDGSNQPQHF. The CDR3, as DNA: TGTGCCTGGACGGATGGGAGCAATCAGCCCCAGCATTTT.